One sample yielded the 4 T cell receptor beta chains listed below, sequenced in a study of blood T cell repertoires in COVID-19. TCRdb's copy holds only in-frame clones and misses some; the assay was immunoSEQ multiplex PCR. The repertoire includes under 200,000 clones, 87% of them detected once, and roughly a fifth sits in the top ten. Sequencing was carried out using peripheral blood. The receptors were gathered from a man aged 55 to 70 with active or convalescent COVID-19.

The gene calls are TRBV27 and TRBJ1-5; a possible D gene is TRBD1 (5 bases). The CDR3 is made up of 14 amino acids. Germline V gives CDR1 MNHEY, CDR2 SMNVEV (reference sequence). Trimming pared 5 bases from V and 7 bases from J, leaving 15 bases between. CDR3 coding DNA: TGTGCCAGCAGTCTCGGACCTAGGGGCCAGCCCCAGCATTTT. Translated: CASSLGPRGQPQHF.

V gene TRBV7-6 combines with J gene TRBJ1-6; D gene uncertain. V was cut by 5 bases and J by 5 bases, with 16 bases left in between. The germline V gene encodes CDR1 SGHVS and CDR2 FNYEAQ. This CDR3 is 16 amino acids long. CDR3 loop: CASSPPGPEDNSPLHF. For the CDR3, the DNA is TGTGCCAGCAGCCCCCCTGGACCGGAGGATAATTCACCCCTCCACTTT.

This clone was seen only once. V gene TRBV7-2 combines with J gene TRBJ2-1; 7 bases match TRBD2. The germline V gene encodes CDR1 SGHTA and CDR2 FQGNSA. The J segment lost 4 bases and the V segment lost 5 bases, leaving 14 bases of the junction unmatched. CDR3 size: 17 residues. Here the CDR3 reads CASSPAVGSGHYNEQFF. The CDR3 nucleotides are TGTGCCAGCAGCCCTGCGGTGGGTAGCGGGCATTACAATGAGCAGTTCTTC.

The chain employs TRBV5-1 and TRBJ1-2, with TRBD1 matching 10 bases. Germline lookup yields CDR1 SGHRS and CDR2 YFSETQ. This CDR3 contains 14 residues. Germline trimming cut 4 bases from V and 5 bases from J; bases unmatched to any gene: 5. Here the CDR3 reads CASSTGQGRYGYTF. The CDR3 nucleotides are TGCGCCAGCAGCACGGGACAGGGGAGGTATGGCTACACCTTC.